This T cell receptor (beta chain) was retrieved from a study of circulating and synovial CD4+ cells in juvenile arthritis. Findings and limits, study-wide: Circulating pathogenic-like lymphocytes shared a substantially higher fraction of CDR3 sequences with synovium than bulk blood. Deeper sequencing increased measured overlap with synovial clonotypes.

Method: immunoSEQ multiplex PCR; TCRdb's copy keeps in-frame clones and lacks some. This repertoire shows 15,000 to 20,000 clones, about 90% found once; its top ten account for around 0.8%. The germline V gene has CDR1 SGHRS and CDR2 YFSETQ. Trimming took 3 bases from V and 6 from J; bases not matched to a gene: 10. The CDR3 contains 16 residues. As for this clone: Its antigen is still unknown.

V usage is TRBV5-1 and J usage is TRBJ2-7; TRBD2 agrees at 12 bases. The sequencing sample was made of CD4+ T cells from blood. The clonotype originates from a human donor with juvenile idiopathic arthritis. The CDR3 loop reads CASSWALAGGSSEQYF. CDR3 DNA: TGCGCCAGCAGCTGGGCACTAGCGGGAGGATCAAGCGAGCAGTACTTC.